This T cell receptor beta chain comes out of a study of molecular identifiers for immune sequencing clone quantification. Bulk TCR libraries used previously described methods and listed TCR primers. From the PCR reads, TCRdb called clonotypes with MiXCR, one entry per CDR3 protein. The table lists 40,000 to 45,000 distinct CDR3 sequences, under 25% of them singletons. Study-wide results and caveats: Highly expanded clone sizes could be underestimated by identical TCR molecules that share a barcode. Effector cells kept over 99% of their molecules in clones above 20 RNA copies, while naive cells kept under 1% there. Reports indicate spiked Jurkat TCR RNA from one cell could be found among about 1 million naive cells.

This clonotype occurred many times. What it binds is unknown. From germline, CDR1 is MNHEY and CDR2 SVGAGI. V was pared by 2 bases and J by 2 bases, with 9 bases between. The CDR3 is made up of 14 amino acids. The V call is TRBV6-5, the J call TRBJ1-1; D uncertain. Sequencing used naive CD8+ T cells from blood, with Jurkat cell RNA spiked in. As to subset: FACS-sorted CD8+CD4-CCR7+CD45RA+ naive T cells. This clonotype was sampled from a human donor in good health. Some libraries in this study had Jurkat cell RNA spiked in. CDR3 DNA: TGTGCCAGCAGTTACGCATCTGTAAACACTGAAGCTTTCTTT. Its translation is CASSYASVNTEAFF.